What follows are 21 T cell receptor beta chains derived from one specimen sequenced in a study of shared clonotypes between healthy human individuals. Data came from immunoSEQ multiplex PCR; TCRdb stores just in-frame clones and leaves some out. The sample contains a few million clones, approximately 95% of which appear only once. The source material was naive CD4+ T cells from PBMCs. Regarding subset: CD45RA+ positively selected. The origin of the receptors is a man aged 18-30 years in good health. Some clones in this sample may be carry-over from other donors' samples.

The CDR3 sequence is CASSESTLSAYEAFF. The DNA of the CDR3 is TGTGCCAGCAGTGAAAGTACGCTCTCGGCTTATGAAGCTTTCTTT. This rearrangement joins TRBV6-1 to TRBJ1-1; D ambiguous. The ends were cut back, 2 bases at V and 7 bases at J, with 17 bases in the middle. CDR3 length: 15 amino acids. Germline CDR1 MNHNS, CDR2 SASEGT.

J is TRBJ2-7 and V is TRBV9, with 15 nucleotides matching TRBD2. With 2 bases clipped from V and 3 bases from J, the junction kept 3 bases outside the gene matches. This CDR3 region has 16 residues. From germline, CDR1 is SGDLS and CDR2 YYNGEE. The CDR3 coding sequence is TGTGCCAGCAGCGTCGGACTAGCGGGAGGGGGCTACGAGCAGTACTTC. This gives the protein CASSVGLAGGGYEQYF.

The rearrangement joins TRBV30 to TRBJ1-2; D remains unclear. Per the germline V gene, CDR1 is GTSNPN and CDR2 is SVGIG (reference sequence). V lost 4 bases, J lost 0 bases, and 21 bases lay in between. CDR3 length equals 17 residues. The DNA for the CDR3 is TGTGCCTGGAAGAGGCTCCAACCCCGAGCACCTAACTATGGCTACACCTTC. It translates to CAWKRLQPRAPNYGYTF.

The chain carries TRBV29-1 and TRBJ1-2, with 10 bases fitting TRBD1. The CDR3 totals 12 residues. Looked up from germline, CDR1 is SQVTM and CDR2 is ANQGSEA. V shed 7 bases, J shed 5 bases, and the junction held 4 bases outside the gene matches. DNA for the CDR3: TGCAGCGGGGCGGACAGGGGGTATGGCTACACCTTC. Its translation is CSGADRGYGYTF.

This sequence joins TRBV5-5 and TRBJ2-7; weak D call: TRBD2 (6 bases). Germline V lookup: CDR1 SGHKS, CDR2 YYEKEE (reference sequence). CDR3 length equals 14 residues. Trimming took off 0 bases at V and 4 bases at J, with 11 bases between the two ends. This CDR3 is CASSLEFAGYEQYF. As DNA, the CDR3 is TGTGCCAGCAGCTTGGAGTTTGCGGGATACGAGCAGTACTTC.

This chain links TRBV5-1 with TRBJ2-3; 10 bases fit TRBD2. Trimming took 4 bases from V and 4 from J; bases not matched to a gene: 9. The length of the CDR3 is 16 residues. CDR1 and CDR2 (germline): SGHRS, YFSETQ. Written as DNA, the CDR3 is TGCGCCAGCAGCCCTACTAGCGGGATGAGCTCAGATACGCAGTATTTT. It translates to CASSPTSGMSSDTQYF. Looking up the rest from reference TRBV5-1 and TRBJ2-3 gives the full variable domain: KAGVTQTPRYLIKTRGQQVTLSCSPISGHRSVSWYQQTPGQGLQFLFEYFSETQRNKGNFPGRFSGRQFSNSRSEMNVSTLELGDSALYLCASSPTSGMSSDTQYFGPGTRLTVL.

The V call is TRBV27, the J call TRBJ1-4; D is possibly TRBD1 (5 bases). The germline V gene has CDR1 MNHEY and CDR2 SMNVEV (reference sequence). The length of the CDR3 is 15 residues. The germline V and J ends were trimmed by 6 bases and 5 bases, with 16 bases remaining between them. The CDR3 bases are TGTGCCAGCAGCCTATGGTGGGGGACGAATGAAAAACTGTTTTTT. It encodes CASSLWWGTNEKLFF. The complete variable domain, with remaining parts taken from reference TRBV27 and TRBJ1-4, reads EAQVTQNPRYLITVTGKKLTVTCSQNMNHEYMSWYRQDPGLGLRQIYYSMNVEVTDKGDVPEGYKVSRKEKRNFPLILESPSPNQTSLYFCASSLWWGTNEKLFFGSGTQLSVL.

V gene TRBV7-2 combines with J gene TRBJ2-5, with D perhaps matching TRBD2 (7 bases). With 5 bases removed from V and 5 bases from J, the gap between germline ends came to 18 bases. CDR1 and CDR2 from the germline V gene are SGHTA and FQGNSA. The CDR3 consists of 15 residues. CDR3 sequence: CASSIWRGPPETQYF. CDR3 DNA sequence: TGTGCCAGCAGCATTTGGCGGGGGCCGCCGGAGACCCAGTACTTC.

The chain carries TRBV27 and TRBJ2-7; the D gene is possibly TRBD1 (5 bases). Looked up from germline, CDR1 is MNHEY and CDR2 is SMNVEV (reference sequence). V was clipped by 10 bases and J by 3 bases, with 19 bases between them. The length of the CDR3 is 14 residues. CDR3 residues: CAIETQVADYEQYF. The CDR3 region has the DNA TGTGCCATCGAGACACAGGTGGCGGACTACGAGCAGTACTTC.

The chain carries TRBV7-2 and TRBJ2-3; no clear D gene. The CDR3 runs 14 residues. The V end was cut by 5 bases, the J end by 2 bases, with 11 bases between. The germline V gene encodes CDR1 SGHTA and CDR2 FQGNSA. CDR3 protein: CASSPGLDTDTQYF. In DNA, the CDR3 is TGTGCCAGCAGCCCCGGCCTGGACACAGATACGCAGTATTTT.

V usage is TRBV18 and J usage is TRBJ2-1; 14 bases agree with TRBD2. Unmatched junction bases numbered 7, after V lost 0 bases and J lost 12 bases. In germline, CDR1 is KGHSH, CDR2 LQKENI. The CDR3 extends over 16 amino acids. CDR3 in amino acids: CASSPPGLAGEAVQFF. CDR3 nucleotides: TGTGCCAGCTCACCACCGGGACTAGCGGGAGAAGCGGTGCAGTTCTTC.

The CDR3 sequence is CASSFYSMGLEQYF. The CDR3 region has the DNA TGTGCCAGCAGTTTTTATTCCATGGGTCTCGAGCAGTACTTC. The genes are TRBV27 and TRBJ2-7; D remains unclear. This CDR3 is 14 amino acids long. Germline loops: CDR1 MNHEY, CDR2 SMNVEV (reference sequence). Trimming cost V 3 bases and J 6 bases, with 15 bases left between them.

The CDR3 loop reads CASSLGTLATEAFF. In DNA form, the CDR3 reads TGTGCCAGCAGTTTAGGGACTTTGGCCACTGAAGCTTTCTTT. V and J are TRBV28 and TRBJ1-1, with TRBD1 as a possible D gene (5 bases). This CDR3 spans 14 amino acids. Trimming left V 2 bases short and J 4 bases short, with 11 bases between. CDR1 is MDHEN, CDR2 SYDVKM, per germline.

V usage is TRBV4-1 and J usage is TRBJ1-4; the D is unclear. The CDR3 length is 17 residues. Germline V gene lookup returns CDR1 MGHRA and CDR2 YSYEKL. The germline V and J ends were trimmed by 1 base and 2 bases, with 14 bases remaining between them. CDR3 in amino acids: CASSQVPAFSTNEKLFF. CDR3 bases: TGCGCCAGCAGCCAAGTTCCCGCCTTCAGCACTAATGAAAAACTGTTTTTT.

About this clone itself: The junction departs from the called germline gene at one end, perhaps through a read error. The CDR3 coding sequence is TGTGCCAGCAACTTATATGAGGACACAGATACGCAGTATTTT. Protein sequence: CASNLYEDTDTQYF. V usage is TRBV7-3 and J usage is TRBJ2-3; D not certain. In germline, CDR1 is SGHTA, CDR2 FQGTGA. This CDR3 region has 14 residues.

The V call is TRBV5-1, the J call TRBJ2-7; D may match TRBD1 or TRBD2 (5 bases each). CDR3 length: 19 residues. Germline V CDR1 and CDR2: SGHRS, YFSETQ. Trimming cost V 1 base and J 1 base, with 24 bases left between them. CDR3 amino acids: CASSLYVRGPGSSSYEQYF. The CDR3 region has the DNA TGCGCCAGCAGCTTGTACGTCCGGGGACCGGGGAGTTCGTCCTACGAGCAGTACTTC.

Remarks on this clone: This specimen includes other DNA sequences encoding the same CDR3. The CDR3 sequence: CASSLNTGEAFF. CDR3 in DNA: TGTGCCAGCAGCTTAAACACAGGTGAAGCTTTCTTT. The chain links TRBV7-9 to TRBJ1-1; D may be TRBD1 (5 bases). Trimming removed 2 bases at V and 7 bases at J, with 8 bases between. Per germline, CDR1 SEHNR and CDR2 FQNEAQ (reference sequence). There are 12 residues in the CDR3. Full variable domain (rest looked up from reference TRBV7-9 and TRBJ1-1): DTGVSQNPRHKITKRGQNVTFRCDPISEHNRLYWYRQTLGQGPEFLTYFQNEAQLEKSRLLSDRFSAERPKGSFSTLEIQRTEQGDSAMYLCASSLNTGEAFFGQGTRLTVV.

The J gene is TRBJ1-2, the V gene TRBV19; D remains unclear. CDR3 length: 14 amino acids. Deletions cut 3 bases from V and 0 bases from J, with 8 bases between. CDR1 is LNHDA and CDR2 is SQIVND in the germline V gene (reference sequence). The CDR3 DNA follows: TGTGCCAGTAGTATGTGGGATTCTAACTATGGCTACACCTTC. Its translation is CASSMWDSNYGYTF. Full variable domain (outside the CDR3, taken from reference TRBV19 and TRBJ1-2): DGGITQSPKYLFRKEGQNVTLSCEQNLNHDAMYWYRQDPGQGLRLIYYSQIVNDFQKGDIAEGYSVSREKKESFPLTVTSAQKNPTAFYLCASSMWDSNYGYTFGSGTRLTVV.

The J gene is TRBJ2-1, the V gene TRBV27; D is unclear. The CDR3 spans 14 residues. Germline assignment: CDR1 MNHEY and CDR2 SMNVEV (reference sequence). V gave up 5 bases and J gave up 1 base, with 9 bases separating them. The chain's CDR3 is CASSPYVSYNEQFF. CDR3 sequence (DNA): TGTGCCAGCAGTCCTTACGTATCCTACAATGAGCAGTTCTTC.

J is TRBJ2-1 and V is TRBV28, with D unclear. The germline V and J ends were trimmed by 10 bases and 4 bases, with 11 bases remaining between them. Per the germline V gene, CDR1 is MDHEN and CDR2 is SYDVKM. CDR3 size: 12 residues. The CDR3 sequence is CATWTQYNEQFF. CDR3 bases: TGTGCCACCTGGACGCAGTACAATGAGCAGTTCTTC.

V is TRBV28 and J is TRBJ2-1; 7 bases agree with TRBD1. The CDR3 is 15 amino acids. Germline CDR1 is MDHEN and CDR2 is SYDVKM. J was trimmed by 9 bases and V by 6 bases; bases with no gene match: 14. Here the CDR3 DNA reads TGTGCCAGCAGATCCCGAGACAGGGTGGCCCGTGAGCAGTTCTTC. Residues: CASRSRDRVAREQFF.